These T cell receptor beta chains were read from a single sample in a study of CD8+ T cells in alopecia areata. Method: immunoSEQ multiplex PCR; TCRdb's copy keeps in-frame clones and lacks some. Of 200,000 or so clones in the sample, approximately 60% were seen once. The source material was CD8+ T cells sorted from blood. These receptors were obtained from a human donor in good health. CDR3s include the opening cysteine and the closing phenylalanine or tryptophan. Only some rows state a clone size, as once, few, many or a class for expanded clones.

v_gene: TRBV6-1; j_gene: TRBJ1-1; len: 14; abundance: few; CDR3aa: CASSESSEGTEAFF
v_gene: TRBV29-1; j_gene: TRBJ2-5; len: 12; abundance: few; CDR3aa: CSALTGNSDQYF
v_gene: TRBV5-6; j_gene: TRBJ1-1; len: 11; abundance: -; CDR3aa: CASVRGVEAFF
v_gene: TRBV7-9; j_gene: TRBJ1-1; len: 16; abundance: once; CDR3aa: CASSLEAGRRGTEAFF
v_gene: TRBV7-9; j_gene: TRBJ2-7; len: 15; abundance: -; CDR3aa: CASSPPKADSYEQYF
v_gene: TRBV6-6; j_gene: TRBJ2-1; len: 12; abundance: -; CDR3aa: CASSQGSNEQFF
v_gene: TRBV4-1; j_gene: TRBJ1-2; len: 14; abundance: -; CDR3aa: CASSQGPGIYGYTF
v_gene: TRBV4-1; j_gene: TRBJ1-2; len: 15; abundance: -; CDR3aa: CASSQEGRGEVGYTF
v_gene: TRBV27; j_gene: TRBJ2-2; len: 14; abundance: -; CDR3aa: CASSLRGYTGELFF
v_gene: TRBV7-9; j_gene: TRBJ1-2; len: 13; abundance: few; CDR3aa: CASSLTGTDGYTF
v_gene: TRBV7-9; j_gene: TRBJ1-2; len: 16; abundance: -; CDR3aa: CASSLAETGGVYGYTF
v_gene: TRBV2; j_gene: TRBJ2-5; len: 12; abundance: few; CDR3aa: CASNKYQETQYF
v_gene: TRBV28; j_gene: TRBJ2-5; len: 15; abundance: -; CDR3aa: CASSLEGAFSETQYF
v_gene: TRBV6-5; j_gene: TRBJ2-7; len: 13; abundance: few; CDR3aa: CASSKGQGYEQYF
v_gene: TRBV29-1; j_gene: TRBJ2-1; len: 16; abundance: -; CDR3aa: CSVSPGASGSYNEQFF
v_gene: TRBV4-1; j_gene: TRBJ2-7; len: 16; abundance: once; CDR3aa: CASSPAAGRGGYEQYF
v_gene: TRBV29-1; j_gene: TRBJ2-7; len: 13; abundance: few; CDR3aa: CSVEDTHSYEQYF
v_gene: TRBV12-5; j_gene: TRBJ2-1; len: 12; abundance: few; CDR3aa: CASGFSWDEQFF
v_gene: TRBV27; j_gene: TRBJ1-2; len: 13; abundance: -; CDR3aa: CASSFGQAYGYTF
v_gene: TRBV27; j_gene: TRBJ1-2; len: 12; abundance: -; CDR3aa: CASGPGHYGYTF
v_gene: TRBV4-1; j_gene: TRBJ2-2; len: 16; abundance: -; CDR3aa: CASSHTPTGDTGELFF
v_gene: TRBV7-8; j_gene: TRBJ2-7; len: 16; abundance: -; CDR3aa: CASSATSGPRHYEQYF
v_gene: TRBV19; j_gene: TRBJ1-5; len: 15; abundance: -; CDR3aa: CASSDRDADNQPQHF
v_gene: TRBV29-1; j_gene: TRBJ2-7; len: 14; abundance: -; CDR3aa: CSVDTGLVASEQYF
v_gene: TRBV1; j_gene: TRBJ2-3; len: 13; abundance: -; CDR3aa: CTSSHTPRDTQYF
v_gene: TRBV5-6; j_gene: TRBJ2-3; len: 12; abundance: -; CDR3aa: CASSFPTDTQYF
v_gene: TRBV25-1; j_gene: TRBJ1-1; len: 12; abundance: few; CDR3aa: CASSDEGTEAFF
v_gene: TRBV7-9; j_gene: TRBJ2-1; len: 15; abundance: -; CDR3aa: CASSLGWGAYNEQFF
v_gene: TRBV5-1; j_gene: TRBJ2-7; len: 15; abundance: once; CDR3aa: CASSSQGRKLDEQYF
v_gene: TRBV2; j_gene: TRBJ2-7; len: 14; abundance: -; CDR3aa: CASYRTSVSYEQYF
v_gene: TRBV2; j_gene: TRBJ2-5; len: 15; abundance: -; CDR3aa: CASRGETPRGETQYF
v_gene: TRBV2; j_gene: TRBJ2-1; len: 14; abundance: few; CDR3aa: CASNPGQGYNEQFF
v_gene: TRBV7-9; j_gene: TRBJ2-5; len: 14; abundance: -; CDR3aa: CASSFPGSQETQYF
v_gene: TRBV2; j_gene: TRBJ2-5; len: 16; abundance: -; CDR3aa: CASSEKRLAGGETQYF
v_gene: TRBV15; j_gene: TRBJ2-5; len: 14; abundance: -; CDR3aa: CATSRDARGETQYF
v_gene: TRBV5-6; j_gene: TRBJ1-1; len: 15; abundance: -; CDR3aa: CASSSQGLGGTEAFF
v_gene: TRBV30; j_gene: TRBJ1-2; len: 14; abundance: -; CDR3aa: CAWTNGQENYGYTF
v_gene: TRBV13; j_gene: TRBJ1-1; len: 14; abundance: -; CDR3aa: CASSPRQEDTEAFF
v_gene: TRBV6-5; j_gene: TRBJ1-1; len: 11; abundance: few; CDR3aa: CAVQVGTEAFF
v_gene: TRBV11-2; j_gene: TRBJ2-7; len: 14; abundance: -; CDR3aa: CASSPMGGPYEQYF
v_gene: TRBV5-4; j_gene: TRBJ1-4; len: 14; abundance: -; CDR3aa: CASSRGAANEKLFF
v_gene: TRBV6-1; j_gene: TRBJ2-1; len: 12; abundance: -; CDR3aa: CASRLATNEQFF
v_gene: TRBV15; j_gene: TRBJ1-1; len: 14; abundance: -; CDR3aa: CATSRDLGPDGAFF
v_gene: TRBV5-1; j_gene: TRBJ2-7; len: 12; abundance: -; CDR3aa: CASSLGRDEQYF
v_gene: TRBV2; j_gene: TRBJ1-2; len: 15; abundance: -; CDR3aa: CASISGGGINYGYTF
v_gene: TRBV9; j_gene: TRBJ1-1; len: 15; abundance: -; CDR3aa: CASSGTTGPATEAFF
v_gene: TRBV5-6; j_gene: TRBJ1-4; len: 15; abundance: -; CDR3aa: CASSYGTGGGEKLFF
v_gene: TRBV30; j_gene: TRBJ1-1; len: 11; abundance: -; CDR3aa: CAWSMGSEAFF
v_gene: TRBV5-1; j_gene: TRBJ1-2; len: 16; abundance: -; CDR3aa: CASSLAVDGLNYGYTF
v_gene: TRBV25-1; j_gene: TRBJ2-3; len: 15; abundance: once; CDR3aa: CASSEFRTGTDTQYF
v_gene: TRBV4-1; j_gene: TRBJ1-1; len: 14; abundance: -; CDR3aa: CASSQVQGRTEAFF
v_gene: TRBV5-6; j_gene: TRBJ1-5; len: 14; abundance: -; CDR3aa: CASSPRQFNQPQHF